These T cell receptor beta chains were read from a single sample in a study of persistence of HIV-infected CD4 T cells. Which antigens these TCRs recognize remains unknown. Libraries were prepared by immunoSEQ multiplex PCR; TCRdb keeps only in-frame clonotypes and omits some of them. This sample has roughly 20,000 clones, with around 78% found just once. The sequences come from CD4+ T cells sorted from PBMCs after roughly 18-hour stimulation, collected from a patient who received antiretroviral therapy. Receptor source: an adult man with HIV who was CMV-seropositive. The CDR3 runs from the conserved cysteine through the conserved F or W. The D gene is left open where the match is weak. Where a row states a size, it is once, few, many or the class of an expanded clone; other rows omit it.

D	size	V	J	CDR3	DNA
NA	once	TRBV23-1	TRBJ1-5	CASSLTDSGNQPQHF	TGCGCCAGCAGTCTGACCGACAGCGGGAATCAGCCCCAGCATTTT
TRBD1	once	TRBV30	TRBJ2-1	CAWSAPTGSSYNEQFF	TGTGCCTGGAGTGCCCCGACAGGGAGCTCCTACAATGAGCAGTTCTTC
TRBD1	NA	TRBV25-1	TRBJ2-4	CASSEPGGATKNIQYF	TGTGCCAGCAGTGAACCAGGGGGCGCTACCAAAAACATTCAGTACTTC
NA	NA	TRBV27	TRBJ1-6	CASSFWTTNSPLHF	TGTGCCAGCAGTTTTTGGACCACTAATTCACCCCTCCACTTT
TRBD1	NA	TRBV28	TRBJ1-6	CASSLPGQGVSPLHF	TGTGCCAGCAGTTTACCGGGACAGGGAGTTTCACCCCTCCACTTT
NA	NA	TRBV13	TRBJ2-1	CASSLGINEQFF	TGTGCCAGCAGCTTAGGTATCAATGAGCAGTTCTTC
NA	once	TRBV7-8	TRBJ1-5	CASSSQGNSNQPQHF	TGTGCCAGCAGTTCCCAGGGAAATAGCAATCAGCCCCAGCATTTT
TRBD1	NA	TRBV27	TRBJ2-4	CASSLRAGIRQGETAKNIQYF	TGTGCCAGCAGTCTTCGTGCTGGGATCAGACAGGGGGAAACGGCCAAAAACATTCAGTACTTC
TRBD1	NA	TRBV18	TRBJ2-7	CASSPGTGLHEQYF	TGTGCCAGCTCACCAGGGACAGGGCTCCACGAGCAGTACTTC
TRBD1	NA	TRBV14	TRBJ2-5	CASSRNRGQETQYF	TGTGCCAGCAGCCGTAACAGGGGGCAAGAGACCCAGTACTTC
NA	NA	TRBV5-1	TRBJ2-1	CASSMGTGEQFF	TGCGCCAGCAGCATGGGGACTGGAGAGCAGTTCTTC
NA	once	TRBV7-8	TRBJ2-7	CASSPGRDEQYF	TGTGCCAGCAGCCCCGGCCGCGACGAGCAGTACTTC
TRBD1	NA	TRBV4-1	TRBJ1-4	CASSTRDRVGEKLFF	TGCGCCAGCAGCACCCGGGACAGGGTAGGAGAAAAACTGTTTTTT
TRBD1	NA	TRBV4-1	TRBJ1-6	CASSREPGTGGSPLHF	TGCGCCAGCAGCCGAGAACCCGGGACAGGAGGTTCACCCCTCCACTTT
NA	once	TRBV5-1	TRBJ1-2	CASSMSKIYGYTF	TGCGCCAGCAGCATGTCCAAGATCTATGGCTACACCTTC
TRBD1	NA	TRBV2	TRBJ1-5	CASSKGQGGRPQHF	TGTGCCAGCAGCAAGGGACAGGGAGGGAGGCCCCAGCATTTT
TRBD1	NA	TRBV9	TRBJ1-4	CASSPYRQGTTNEKLFF	TGTGCCAGCAGCCCTTACCGACAGGGCACGACTAATGAAAAACTGTTTTTT
TRBD1	NA	TRBV5-1	TRBJ2-7	CASSLGRGGGQGTYEQYF	TGCGCCAGCAGCTTGGGAAGGGGGGGAGGACAGGGGACCTACGAGCAGTACTTC
NA	NA	TRBV18	TRBJ1-6	CASSPTGVGNSPLHF	TGTGCCAGCTCACCCACCGGGGTGGGTAATTCACCCCTCCACTTT